Detailed here is one T cell receptor beta chain. The antigen is not known. CDR1 and CDR2 (germline): SGHTA, FQGNSA. CDR3 length equals 14 residues. The V end lost 3 bases, the J end lost 4 bases, and 10 bases lay between the germline ends. Libraries were prepared by immunoSEQ multiplex PCR; TCRdb keeps only in-frame clonotypes and omits some of them. The sample has roughly 78,000 clones, roughly 80% seen once. This record belongs to a study of radiation and T cells in renal cell carcinoma. This sample's time point: blood 2 weeks post-SBRT. The sample's treatment: 15 Gy SBRT to primary tumor, nephrectomy 4 weeks later. The patient's renal cell carcinoma had clear cell pathology. Notes on the study in general: Top tumor clonotypes rose in blood 2 weeks post-radiation, then contracted.

Here the sequenced sample was blood, taken from a patient whose treatment included radiotherapy and nephrectomy. This chain connects TRBV7-2 to TRBJ1-5; unclear D gene. The TCR sequence derives from a man aged 60 to 69 with renal cell carcinoma. CDR3 sequence: CASSFGQQNQPQHF. The CDR3 region has the DNA TGTGCCAGCAGCTTCGGCCAGCAGAATCAGCCCCAGCATTTT.